This paragraph covers one TCR beta chain sequence. Germline V gene data show CDR1 as MGHRA and CDR2 as YSYEKL. V shed 4 bases and J 8 bases; nucleotides not matched to a gene: 13. The CDR3 runs 16 residues. The source of the sample is a study of blood T cell repertoires in COVID-19. Study-wide context: The study drew acute and convalescent COVID-19 samples from the United States, Italy and Spain. PBMCs, B-cell-depleted T cells, or T cells were the source of the cDNA or gDNA that made up the material.

Per the authors' pipeline: Scientists estimated how many nucleated cells there were by amplifying reference gene primers. The assay was immunoSEQ multiplex PCR, and TCRdb's table has in-frame clones only and misses some. For V, J and clone size, that table is used; D and trimming come from the DNA. Of over 90,000 clones listed, 89% are singletons. The chain recombines TRBV4-1 with TRBJ1-4; 7 nucleotides match TRBD1. Sequenced input: peripheral blood. The TCR sequence derives from a woman in her sixties or seventies with acute or convalescent COVID-19. DNA for the CDR3: TGCGCCAGCAGCCCAGCCGGGACAGCGTCAGGAGAAAAACTGTTTTTT. It is translated as CASSPAGTASGEKLFF.